In its sample, the clone carrying this T cell receptor beta chain was seen a few times. The germline V and J ends were trimmed by 1 base and 3 bases, with 21 bases remaining between them. From germline, CDR1 is GTSNPN and CDR2 SVGIG (reference sequence). CDR3 length equals 17 residues. Authors' processing steps: Reference gene primer amplification gave estimated nucleated cell counts. Measured with immunoSEQ multiplex PCR; TCRdb has only the in-frame clones, and not every one. That table supplies the V and J calls and clone size; D and trimming were determined from the DNA. The data show some 250,000 clones, roughly 88% seen once. The data belong to a study of blood T cell repertoires in COVID-19. Across the whole study: Spain, Italy and the United States supplied samples that represented acute and convalescent COVID-19. The cDNA or gDNA used as material had been derived from T cells, B-cell-depleted T cells, or PBMCs.

The sequence was collected from a woman younger than 45 with acute or convalescent COVID-19. J is TRBJ2-5 and V is TRBV30; weak D call: TRBD1 (5 bases). Sample: peripheral blood. This chain's CDR3 is CAWSAPLRGRAKETQYF. CDR3 nucleotide sequence: TGTGCCTGGAGTGCCCCACTTAGAGGCAGGGCAAAAGAGACCCAGTACTTC.